The clone carrying this T cell receptor beta chain was seen just once. Germline CDR1 is MNHEY and CDR2 is SMNVEV (reference sequence). The CDR3 sequence is 15 residues long. V trimming: 6 bases; J trimming: 4 bases; junction bases outside the gene matches: 9. TCRdb's copy holds only in-frame clones and misses some; the assay was immunoSEQ multiplex PCR. Of some 720,000 clones listed, approximately 87% are singletons. This sample stems from a study of shared T cell receptors in the human thymus. The same sample was also studied in work on human thymus T cells. That work contributes: Finnish infants who were healthy and having corrective surgery for congenital heart defects made up the donors.

The receptor comes from a boy in the first two years of life with a congenital heart defect. This chain uses TRBV27 with TRBJ1-2, with 9 bases fitting TRBD1. Sequenced: thymocytes. The CDR3: CASSLSGQGSYGYTF. In DNA form, the CDR3 reads TGTGCCAGCAGCCTCTCGGGACAGGGCTCCTATGGCTACACCTTC.